Sequencing of this TCR beta chain was carried out in a study of blood T cell repertoires in COVID-19. Overall study: Samples representing acute and convalescent COVID-19 were sourced from the United States, Italy and Spain.

Seattle-derived patients entered the study during active infection and were followed longitudinally. V shed 1 base and J shed 0 bases, with 9 bases lying between them. CDR1 is SGHTA and CDR2 is FQGNSA in the germline V gene. This CDR3 comprises 15 residues. TCRdb's table, derived via immunoSEQ multiplex PCR, lists solely in-frame clones and lacks some. The sample includes approximately 170,000 clones, 93% of them seen just once. This receptor was taken from a woman aged 55-69 years with COVID-19, enrolled during active disease. Sample: peripheral blood. V gene TRBV7-2 combines with J gene TRBJ1-1; no firm D call. The DNA for the CDR3 is TGTGCCAGCAGCTTAGGCCGGGGTATGAACACTGAAGCTTTCTTT. Encoded protein: CASSLGRGMNTEAFF.